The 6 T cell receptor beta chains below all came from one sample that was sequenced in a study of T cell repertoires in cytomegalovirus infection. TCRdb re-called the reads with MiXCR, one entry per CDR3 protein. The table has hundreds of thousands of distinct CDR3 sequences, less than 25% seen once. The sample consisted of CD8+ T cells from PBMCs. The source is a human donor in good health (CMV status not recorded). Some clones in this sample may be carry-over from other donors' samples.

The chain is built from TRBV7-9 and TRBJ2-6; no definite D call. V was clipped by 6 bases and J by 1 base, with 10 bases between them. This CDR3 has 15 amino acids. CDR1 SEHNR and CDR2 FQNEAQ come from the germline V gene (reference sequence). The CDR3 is CASRGPGSGANVLTF. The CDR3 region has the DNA TGTGCCAGCAGGGGTCCCGGTTCTGGGGCCAACGTCCTGACTTTC.

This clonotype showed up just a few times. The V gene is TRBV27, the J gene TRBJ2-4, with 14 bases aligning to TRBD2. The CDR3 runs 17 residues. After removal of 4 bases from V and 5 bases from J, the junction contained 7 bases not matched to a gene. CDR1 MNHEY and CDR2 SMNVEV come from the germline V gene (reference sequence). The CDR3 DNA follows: TGTGCCAGCAGTTCCCTGGGACTAGCGGGGGCCGAAAACATTCAGTACTTC. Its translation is CASSSLGLAGAENIQYF.

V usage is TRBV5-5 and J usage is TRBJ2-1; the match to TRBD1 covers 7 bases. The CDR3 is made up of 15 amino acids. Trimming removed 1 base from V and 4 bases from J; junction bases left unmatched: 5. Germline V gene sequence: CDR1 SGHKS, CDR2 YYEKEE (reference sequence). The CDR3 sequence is CASSLTGTAYNEQFF. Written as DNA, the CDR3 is TGTGCCAGCAGCTTGACCGGGACAGCATACAATGAGCAGTTCTTC.

The CDR3 DNA follows: TGTGCCACCAGCAGCACCTATATGGGAGGAACCTACAATGAGCAGTTCTTC. This sequence encodes CATSSTYMGGTYNEQFF. The gene calls are TRBV15 and TRBJ2-1; tentatively, D is TRBD2 (6 bases). V was cut by 3 bases and J by 2 bases, with 17 bases left in between. Looked up from germline, CDR1 is LNHNV and CDR2 is YYDKDF (reference sequence). The CDR3 has 17 residues.

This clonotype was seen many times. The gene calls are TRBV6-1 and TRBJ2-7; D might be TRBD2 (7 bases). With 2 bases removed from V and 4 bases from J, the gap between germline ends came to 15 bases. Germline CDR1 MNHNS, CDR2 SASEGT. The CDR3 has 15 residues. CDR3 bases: TGTGCCAGCAGTGAATTCAAGGGGGAGGGTTACGAGCAGTACGTC. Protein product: CASSEFKGEGYEQYV.

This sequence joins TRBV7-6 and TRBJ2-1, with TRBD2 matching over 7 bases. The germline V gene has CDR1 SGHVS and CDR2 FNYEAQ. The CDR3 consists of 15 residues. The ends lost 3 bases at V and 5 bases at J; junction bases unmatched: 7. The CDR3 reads CASSFLSGQDNEQFF. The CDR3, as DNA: TGTGCCAGCAGCTTCCTTAGCGGGCAAGACAATGAGCAGTTCTTC. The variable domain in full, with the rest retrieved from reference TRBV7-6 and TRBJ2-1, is GAGVSQSPRYKVTKRGQDVALRCDPISGHVSLYWYRQALGQGPEFLTYFNYEAQQDKSGLPNDRFSAERPEGSISTLTIQRTEQRDSAMYRCASSFLSGQDNEQFFGPGTRLTVL.